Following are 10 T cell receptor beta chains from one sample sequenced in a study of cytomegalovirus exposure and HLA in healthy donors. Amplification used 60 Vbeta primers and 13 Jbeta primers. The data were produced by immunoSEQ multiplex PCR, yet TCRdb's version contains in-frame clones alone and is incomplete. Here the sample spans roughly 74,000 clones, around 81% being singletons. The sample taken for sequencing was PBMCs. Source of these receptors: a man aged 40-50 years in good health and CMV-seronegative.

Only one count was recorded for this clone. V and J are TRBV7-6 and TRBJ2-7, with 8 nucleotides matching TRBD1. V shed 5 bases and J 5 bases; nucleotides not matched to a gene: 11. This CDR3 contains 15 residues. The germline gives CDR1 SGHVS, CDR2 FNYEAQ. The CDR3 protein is CASSQIQDRVDEQYF. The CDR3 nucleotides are TGTGCCAGCAGCCAAATACAGGACAGGGTCGACGAGCAGTACTTC.

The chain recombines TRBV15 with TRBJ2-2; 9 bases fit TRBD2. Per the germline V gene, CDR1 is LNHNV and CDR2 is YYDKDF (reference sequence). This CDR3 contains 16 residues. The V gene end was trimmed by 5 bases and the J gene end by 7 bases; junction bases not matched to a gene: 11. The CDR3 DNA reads TGTGCCACCAGCTCCGGGGGCCTAGCGGGATACGGGGAGCTGTTTTTT. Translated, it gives CATSSGGLAGYGELFF. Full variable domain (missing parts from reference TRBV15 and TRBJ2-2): DAMVIQNPRYQVTQFGKPVTLSCSQTLNHNVMYWYQQKSSQAPKLLFHYYDKDFNNEADTPDNFQSRRPNTSFCFLDIRSPGLGDTAMYLCATSSGGLAGYGELFFGEGSRLTVL.

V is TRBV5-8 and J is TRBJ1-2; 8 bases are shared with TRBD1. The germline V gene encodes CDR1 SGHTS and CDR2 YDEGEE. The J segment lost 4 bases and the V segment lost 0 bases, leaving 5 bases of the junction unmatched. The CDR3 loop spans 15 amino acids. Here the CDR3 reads CASSLAGQEFYGYTF. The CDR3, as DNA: TGTGCCAGCAGCTTGGCGGGACAGGAGTTCTATGGCTACACCTTC.

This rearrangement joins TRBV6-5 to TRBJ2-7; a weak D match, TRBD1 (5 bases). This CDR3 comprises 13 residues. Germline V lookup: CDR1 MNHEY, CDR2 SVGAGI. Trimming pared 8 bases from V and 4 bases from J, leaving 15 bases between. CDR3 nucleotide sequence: TGTGCCAGCGGCCAGACAGAGCCTTACGAGCAGTACTTC. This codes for CASGQTEPYEQYF.

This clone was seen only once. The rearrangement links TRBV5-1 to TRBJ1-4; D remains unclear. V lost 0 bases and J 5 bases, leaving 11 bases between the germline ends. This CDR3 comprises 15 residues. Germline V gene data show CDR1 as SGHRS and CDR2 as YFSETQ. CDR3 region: CASSLEAGLNEKLFF. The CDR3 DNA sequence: TGCGCCAGCAGCTTGGAGGCAGGTCTAAATGAAAAACTGTTTTTT.

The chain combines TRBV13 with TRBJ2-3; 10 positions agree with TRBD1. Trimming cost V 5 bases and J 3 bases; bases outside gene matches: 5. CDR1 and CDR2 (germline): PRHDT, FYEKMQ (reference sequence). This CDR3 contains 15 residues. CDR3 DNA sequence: TGTGCCAGCAGCGTCGGGACAGGGGTGACAGATACGCAGTATTTT. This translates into CASSVGTGVTDTQYF.

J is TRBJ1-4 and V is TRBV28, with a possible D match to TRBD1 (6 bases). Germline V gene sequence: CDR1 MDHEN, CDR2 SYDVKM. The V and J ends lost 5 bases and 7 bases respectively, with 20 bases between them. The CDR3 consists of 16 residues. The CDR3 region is CASSLQGAGEGEKLFF. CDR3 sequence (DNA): TGTGCCAGCAGTCTCCAAGGGGCAGGGGAGGGTGAAAAACTGTTTTTT.

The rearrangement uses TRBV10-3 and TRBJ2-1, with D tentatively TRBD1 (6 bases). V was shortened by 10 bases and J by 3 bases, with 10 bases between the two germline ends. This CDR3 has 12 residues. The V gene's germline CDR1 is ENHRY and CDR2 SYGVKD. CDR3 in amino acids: CATRQVYNEQFF. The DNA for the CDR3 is TGTGCCACCAGACAGGTCTACAATGAGCAGTTCTTC.

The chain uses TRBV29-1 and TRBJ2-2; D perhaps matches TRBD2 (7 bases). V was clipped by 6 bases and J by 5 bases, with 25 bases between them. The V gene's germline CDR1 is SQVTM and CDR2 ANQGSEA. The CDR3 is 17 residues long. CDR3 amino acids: CSVGGGWREAMTGELFF. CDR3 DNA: TGCAGCGTGGGGGGGGGCTGGAGGGAGGCCATGACCGGGGAGCTGTTTTTT.

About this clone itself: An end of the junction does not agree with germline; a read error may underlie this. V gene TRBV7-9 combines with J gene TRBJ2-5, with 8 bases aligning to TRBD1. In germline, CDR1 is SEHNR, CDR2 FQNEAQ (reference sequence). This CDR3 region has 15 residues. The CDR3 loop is CSSSRDRGIQETQYF. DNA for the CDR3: TGTTCCAGCAGCCGAGACAGGGGTATACAAGAGACCCAGTACTTC. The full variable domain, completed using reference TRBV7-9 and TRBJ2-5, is DTGVSQNPRHKITKRGQNVTFRCDPISEHNRLYWYRQTLGQGPEFLTYFQNEAQLEKSRLLSDRFSAERPKGSFSTLEIQRTEQGDSAMYLCSSSRDRGIQETQYFGPGTRLLVL.